The clone carrying this T cell receptor beta chain was seen ten or more times. Antigen specificity is unknown. Sample time point: patch test 2, 6 weeks after DPC sensitization. The treatment denotes: therapeutic diphenylcyclopropenone sensitization with weekly scalp DPC. This sample is part of a study of human T cells and chemical hapten exposure. TCRdb re-called the RACE reads with MiXCR, one entry per CDR3 protein. The data hold tens of thousands of distinct CDR3 sequences, with 7.5% to 9.5% observed a single time. CDR3 length equals 15 residues. The J segment lost 4 bases and the V segment lost 2 bases, leaving 6 bases of the junction unmatched. Per germline, CDR1 SGHRS and CDR2 YFSETQ. Findings and caveats of the study: With patch test score, the counts of PT1 expanded TCRs showed a positive correlation.

The rearrangement links TRBV5-1 to TRBJ2-5; 9 bases agree with TRBD2. This clonotype was sampled from a woman aged 50 to 60 with alopecia areata. Some clones in this sample may be carry-over from other donors' samples. The material was whole blood, obtained in connection with sensitization to the hapten diphenylcyclopropenone (DPC). This CDR3 reads CASSFRLAERETQYF. The DNA of the CDR3 is TGCGCCAGCAGCTTTAGACTAGCGGAGCGAGAGACCCAGTACTTC.